The present entry profiles one TCR beta chain with its context. Authors' processing steps: Nucleated cell number was recorded as an estimate derived from reference gene primer amplification. Measured with immunoSEQ multiplex PCR; TCRdb has only the in-frame clones, and not every one. That table furnishes V, J and clone size, whereas the DNA furnished D and trimming. The top ten hold less than 8% of the sample, which has 200,000 to 250,000 clones, roughly 81% seen once. The record originates from a study of blood T cell repertoires in COVID-19. Study information: PBMCs, B-cell-depleted T cells, or T cells were the source of the cDNA or gDNA that made up the material.

The CDR3 is 14 amino acids. After removal of 4 bases from V and 8 bases from J, the junction contained 8 bases not matched to a gene. Germline CDR1 and CDR2: LGHDT and YNNKEL (reference sequence). This chain uses TRBV3-1 (or the pseudogene TRBV3-2) with TRBJ1-2; 9 nucleotides match TRBD1. This clonotype was obtained from a woman aged 45 to 65 with active or convalescent COVID-19. Sequenced sample: peripheral blood. DNA of the CDR3: TGTGCCAGCAGCCCGGGACAGGGAAGATACGGCTACACCTTC. Translation gives CASSPGQGRYGYTF.